This is a list of T cell receptor beta chains from one sample in a study of T cell responses to AZD1222 COVID-19 vaccine. Produced via immunoSEQ multiplex PCR; TCRdb's table is partial and in-frame only. This table has approximately 140,000 clones, more than 75% appearing once. This specimen consisted of peripheral blood, obtained on day 0 of AZD1222 vaccination. All receptors derive from an adult in good health. The CDR3 runs from the conserved cysteine through the conserved F or W. Fields, in order: CDR3 protein, V gene, CDR3 length, J gene.

CASSPNTWDRGQNTQYF	TRBV7-3	17	TRBJ2-3
CASSPTGNEQFF	TRBV6-5	12	TRBJ2-1
CSVEERGGLETQYF	TRBV29-1	14	TRBJ2-5
CASSQGSGNTEAFF	TRBV7-3	14	TRBJ1-1
CRVGKLFF	TRBV20-1	8	TRBJ1-4
CASSWSTNEKLFF	TRBV6-5	13	TRBJ1-4
CASSLARTLATNEKLFF	TRBV28	17	TRBJ1-4
CASSIDAVRGRTEAFF	TRBV19	16	TRBJ1-1
CASSSPGPYEQYF	TRBV7-2	13	TRBJ2-7
CASSPSTSGEEQYF	TRBV27	14	TRBJ2-7
CSVLLAGEETQYF	TRBV29-1	13	TRBJ2-5
CASSYGQKETQYF	TRBV7-3	13	TRBJ2-5
CASSFDGGGTEAFF	TRBV7-9	14	TRBJ1-1
CASSEAKMRGYTF	TRBV6-1	13	TRBJ1-2
CASSSPSGTETDTQYF	TRBV28	16	TRBJ2-3
CASSFSRWGGQETQYF	TRBV27	16	TRBJ2-5
CASSLAFGVNYGYTF	TRBV7-9	15	TRBJ1-2
CSVRDRDDSPLHF	TRBV29-1	13	TRBJ1-6
CASSRQGALSSGNTIYF	TRBV27	17	TRBJ1-3
CASSQASQSAEAFF	TRBV4-2	14	TRBJ1-1
CASTLEGLTVNYGYTF	TRBV7-8	16	TRBJ1-2
CASSYGGASDSPLHF	TRBV6-5	15	TRBJ1-6
CASSGTTNIQYF	TRBV19	12	TRBJ2-4
CASSLVLAGYEQFF	TRBV11-2	14	TRBJ2-1
CASSQEGGQGYYEQYF	TRBV4-1	16	TRBJ2-7
CASSYGETQYF	TRBV27	11	TRBJ2-5
CASSLQGSSYNSPLHF	TRBV27	16	TRBJ1-6
CSVAGGVNTEAFF	TRBV29-1	13	TRBJ1-1
CASSLGSNTEAFF	TRBV5-6	13	TRBJ1-1
CASRGVGVDGYTF	TRBV10-3	13	TRBJ1-2
CASSPDRAGEYGYTF	TRBV7-2	15	TRBJ1-2
CASSLDGSGRNTIYF	TRBV5-5	15	TRBJ1-3
CASSERRGQYNEQFF	TRBV6-1	15	TRBJ2-1
CASGLLAGGSYEQYF	TRBV2	15	TRBJ2-7
CASSPQTGSGETQYF	TRBV7-2	15	TRBJ2-5
CASSLQPSPSRGTQYF	TRBV7-2	16	TRBJ2-5
CASSYRDSYNEQFF	TRBV6-2/TRBV6-3	14	TRBJ2-1
CASSSGHNSYEQYF	TRBV5-1	14	TRBJ2-7
CASSSSGTLAQYF	TRBV6-2/TRBV6-3	13	TRBJ2-5
CASSIASIQGPWFNEQFF	TRBV19	18	TRBJ2-1
CASSLTTGTPYGYTF	TRBV5-1	15	TRBJ1-2
CASSLVGAYEQYF	TRBV7-2	13	TRBJ2-7
CASSYSWGPSYEQYF	TRBV6-5	15	TRBJ2-7
CATRRDQSSYEQYF	TRBV19	14	TRBJ2-7